A selection of T cell receptor beta chains follows, all from one sample in a study of T-cell reconstitution after alpha-beta-depleted transplantation in children. Via MiXCR, TCRdb re-called the PCR reads, giving one row per CDR3 protein. The sample yields fewer than 450,000 distinct CDR3 sequences, around 15% seen once. The material sequenced was PBMCs, mostly from graft donor cells, taken 360 days after TCRalphabeta/CD19-depleted stem cell transplant. These receptor sequences come from a male patient aged 2-15 years who had a stem cell transplant for acute lymphoblastic leukemia, so the T cells may come from the graft donor. The CDR3 runs from the conserved cysteine through the conserved F or W. The order of the fields is clone size, V gene, D gene, J gene, CDR3 DNA, CDR3 protein. A D gene is named only where the DNA matches it firmly. Some rows mark clone size as missing; the rest say once, few, many or name a class of expanded clone.

size: once; V: TRBV7-1; D: NA; J: TRBJ2-7; DNA: TGTGCCAGCGGTTTGAGGCTGATCTACGAGCAGTACTTC; CDR3: CASGLRLIYEQYF
size: many; V: TRBV4-1; D: TRBD1; J: TRBJ1-5; DNA: TGCGCCAGCAGCCAAGGAGGACAGGGCAATCAGCCCCAGCATTTT; CDR3: CASSQGGQGNQPQHF
size: NA; V: TRBV12-3/TRBV12-4; D: TRBD1; J: TRBJ2-7; DNA: TGTGCCAGCAGTTTGTCCGACAGGGCGGACGAGCAGTACTTC; CDR3: CASSLSDRADEQYF
size: few; V: TRBV9; D: TRBD2; J: TRBJ2-3; DNA: TGTGCCAGCAGCGGGACTAGCGGGCTCACAGATACGCAGTATTTT; CDR3: CASSGTSGLTDTQYF
size: few; V: TRBV6-2/TRBV6-3; D: TRBD1; J: TRBJ2-1; DNA: TGTGCCAGCAGTCTAGTACCTTGGGACAGTAATTCCTACAATGAGCAGTTCTTC; CDR3: CASSLVPWDSNSYNEQFF
size: few; V: TRBV12-5; D: NA; J: TRBJ2-2; DNA: TGTGCTAGTGGGAATCCCTGGACTAAAAACACCGGGGAGCTGTTTTTT; CDR3: CASGNPWTKNTGELFF
size: NA; V: TRBV5-5; D: NA; J: TRBJ2-5; DNA: TGTGCCAGCAGCTTGGTTACAGCGTACCAAGAGACCCAGTACTTC; CDR3: CASSLVTAYQETQYF
size: many; V: TRBV29-1; D: NA; J: TRBJ2-5; DNA: TGCAGCGTTCCTGTTTTGGGGGCAAAAGAGACCCAGTACTTC; CDR3: CSVPVLGAKETQYF
size: few; V: TRBV11-2; D: NA; J: TRBJ2-1; DNA: TGTGCCAGCAGCTTAAGTCCGGGTTACTCCTTCTCCTACAATGAGCAGTTCTTC; CDR3: CASSLSPGYSFSYNEQFF
size: NA; V: TRBV2; D: TRBD2; J: TRBJ2-1; DNA: TGTGCCAGCAGTGGGTCCACTAGCGCCCCAACTATATACAATGAGCAGTTCTTC; CDR3: CASSGSTSAPTIYNEQFF
size: NA; V: TRBV5-1; D: TRBD1; J: TRBJ2-5; DNA: TGCGCCAGCACCCCCACAGGGGGCGCGGGAGAGACCCAGTACTTC; CDR3: CASTPTGGAGETQYF
size: many; V: TRBV4-3; D: NA; J: TRBJ2-4; DNA: TGCGCCAGCAGCCAAGGGCATAGCGGCCCAGCCAAAAACATTCAGTACTTC; CDR3: CASSQGHSGPAKNIQYF